This note documents a single TCR beta chain sequence. Which antigen it targets is not known. Qualities for individual bases were not recorded, and no much larger clone is one base off. The library was built by means of the immunoSEQ multiplex PCR assay. The multiplex PCR relied on a mix of 60 forward primers for TCR Vbeta segments and 13 reverse primers for TCR Jbeta segments. The CDR3 region of rearranged TCR beta genes was amplified from genomic DNA with a multiplex PCR assay. The amplified TCR beta libraries were sequenced on the Illumina HiSeq System as 87-base-pair reads. The original pipeline was this. A later analysis counted some 74 million unique TCR beta chains across the 550 to 800 repertoires, and roughly 10 million of these chains were shared by at least two donors. Raw reads were error-corrected and collapsed into unique sequences by a nearest-neighbor algorithm in which closely related sequences were merged to remove PCR and sequencing errors. Alignment of CDR3 sequences to IMGT reference sequences was used to assign V, D and J gene segments. For a sequence to be retained, at least a six-nucleotide match to both a V gene segment and a J gene segment was required. A rearrangement counted as productive if the CDR3 had no stop codons and remained in frame with V and J, and every other rearrangement counted as non-productive. Following IMGT convention, CDR3 was defined as the stretch from the second conserved V-encoded cysteine to the conserved J-encoded phenylalanine. In an earlier analysis of some 550 of the donors, sequences lacking an unambiguous match to a single V gene segment were excluded. An earlier analysis of under 750 of the donors called V segments functional above 56.7% productive rearrangements and segregating when the between-donor standard deviation exceeded 5%. To diagnose cytomegalovirus status from the catalog of TCR beta chain sequences, a statistical classification framework was built. In a later analysis, V and J genes were assigned by comparing TCR nucleotide sequences against IMGT/GENE-DB human TR gene sequences. The TCRdist pipeline was used in a later analysis to assign CDR3 sequences and most-parsimonious VDJ recombination scenarios. In a later analysis, each TCR beta chain was defined by its CDR3 amino acid sequence together with its V-gene family, and reads lacking a unique V-gene family were excluded. In a later analysis, nearly 600 highly shared, low-generation-probability nucleotide sequences were removed to address suspected cross-contamination and a sequencing artifact. A later analysis calculated a clonal expansion index for each public chain from normalized within-repertoire ranks of inferred template counts. In a later analysis, generation probabilities were computed using a VDJ recombination model fitted to out-of-frame rearrangements, and the results were checked against IGoR. A later analysis scored TCR-TCR, TCR-HLA and TCR-CMV co-occurrence with hypergeometric tests, applying a repertoire-size bias correction to TCR pairs. To estimate false discovery rates, a later analysis permuted the HLA or CMV assignments 20 times. In a later analysis, co-occurring TCRs were grouped with DBSCAN, and TCRdist sequence similarity was added when clustering was performed within HLA-allele-positive subsets. Repertoires with fewer than 30,000 or more than 120,000 public chains, plus five repertoires with anomalous nucleotide sharing, were excluded from co-occurrence clustering. TCRdb carries this immuneACCESS record with in-frame sequences only. Its versions omit some clonotypes, under half of them owing to an unresolved V gene in the studies checked, with the rest unexplained. D and trimming were read from the DNA, whereas the V and J calls and clone size are those reported in that table. A total of about 100,000 clones appear in this sample, roughly 74% of them only once. The ten most abundant clones make up less than 2% of the sample.

The cohort was made up of 666 healthy bone marrow donors. All cohort members were sampled while nominally healthy, although unrecorded immune exposures were likely present. The donor was CMV seronegative and belonged to the group of over 300 seronegative cohort members. Each donor provided a peripheral blood sample, and peripheral blood mononuclear cells were used for TCR beta sequencing. Genomic DNA extraction from the blood cell samples was performed with the Qiagen DNeasy Blood Extraction Kit. Ends trimmed: V by 0 bases, J by 5 bases; bases unmatched to a gene: 9. Including cysteine and phenylalanine, the CDR3 has 16 amino acids. Of all the DNA, just the CDR3 is kept, 48 bases in frame from base 1. This sample is part of a study of cytomegalovirus exposure and HLA in healthy donors (dated by TCRdb to the late 2010s). General notes on the study: An earlier analysis of approximately 600 of the donors reported about 250 Gb of sequence data and 100 million to 140 million unique TCR beta sequences from approximately 180 million T cells. An early release that covered fewer than 800 HLA-typed donors contained about 300 gigabases of sequencing data and tens of millions of unique TCR sequences. Of the 300 to 500 genotyped donors, roughly 76% were placed in the genetic ancestry cluster associated with self-reported Caucasian donors. The study was designed to test whether signatures of past pathogen exposure could be identified by cataloging public T cell receptors. Using immunosequencing, the study profiled T cell repertoires from 640 or so subjects and related those repertoires to cytomegalovirus serostatus. Along with the approximately 650-subject first cohort, a separate validation cohort of approximately 110 different subjects was used. To predict cytomegalovirus infection status, the study brought together high-throughput TCR immunosequencing, statistical association of individual TCRs with disease status, and machine learning. In a later analysis, previously published TCR beta repertoires from several hundred donors were re-analyzed and high-resolution HLA genotyping was added so that TCR occurrence patterns could be studied. Rather than drawing on any new phenotypic data, the later analysis identified candidate immune exposures from TCR beta sequences and the way those sequences occurred across donors. An earlier analysis of 587 of the donors applied high-throughput TCR beta sequencing to assess whether each TCR beta V gene segment acted as functional or pseudogenic. Alongside the repertoire data, information on donor age, sex, ethnicity and CMV serostatus was compiled. A later genetic analysis used genome-wide SNP genotypes for about 60% of the roughly 700 donors, treating that subset as a discovery cohort. All discovery cohort repertoires had been generated using a single sequencing platform. Both class I and class II loci were covered by HLA typing, at four-digit resolution. The number of donors typed differed by locus, with 629-630 for A, B, C, DRB1 and DQB1, roughly 520 for DQA1, nearly 610 for DPA1, and approximately 470 for DPB1. A handful of DR-DQ haplotypes were handled as single units for association and clustering because linkage in the cohort was strong. Across 398 genotyped donors of the cohort, an average of about 240,000 unique TCR beta nucleotide sequences per donor were sequenced, and around 19% of those sequences were non-productive.

Overall results and qualifications from the work: A later genetic analysis associated a missense DCLRE1C variant with V-gene and J-gene trimming of TCR beta chains, and an independent cohort replicated the association. A further reported finding was that TCR beta sequences accurately predicted the HLA-A and HLA-B alleles for most subjects in the first cohort. Assigning TCR associations to individual alleles was difficult when HLA alleles, especially DR and DQ, strongly co-occurred. A later analysis found that TCR association rates varied across HLA loci, with DRB1 alleles showing the most associated TCRs and HLA-C alleles the fewest. Roughly uniform sequencing depth across donors was assumed in presence/absence analyses, although this assumption may not hold. In this cohort, only TCR beta chains were sequenced, and detectable features were limited by the absence of alpha or paired-chain data. Some IMGT-functional V segments, including TRBV6-2 and TRBV6-3, could not be distinguished by the 87-base-pair reads and were therefore excluded. A later genetic analysis reported fewer N-insertions in productive TCRs among donors in an Asian-associated ancestry cluster than the roughly 720-donor mean. A later analysis associated 15,000 to 20,000 TCR beta sequences with specific HLA alleles at a false discovery rate of 0.05. While some public TCRs were present in many individuals, most TCR sequences turned up only very rarely across donors. Three of the identified cytomegalovirus-associated TCR beta chains were confirmed in vitro to be specific for cytomegalovirus antigens. Because HLA typing was missing for some donors at each locus, association tests included only the typed subset. An earlier analysis of approximately 600 of the donors showed that most TCR beta V segments appeared in productive rearrangements either about 87% or about 30% of the time, which broadly matched IMGT annotations. The sequencing pipeline was judged likely to have produced a cluster of highly shared sequence variants as a technical artifact. The classifier was reported to diagnose cytomegalovirus status with high specificity and sensitivity in both the original and validation cohorts. Because counts were too low, 15 or so rarely observed V segments, including chromosome 9 orphons, were excluded from the earlier analysis of some 590 of the donors. Several of the top co-occurrence clusters appeared to be linked to parvovirus B19, influenza, CMV and Epstein-Barr virus, according to a later analysis. In a later analysis, most CMV-associated TCR beta chains were found to appear HLA-restricted, with HLA associations seemingly driven largely by CMV exposure. CMV serostatus was the only immune exposure information available for the cohort. In a later analysis, HLA-associated TCR beta chains showed more clonal expansion and lower generation probabilities than non-associated chains that were equally common. Correlated functional status among segregating V segments might reflect linkage disequilibrium, but an unknown experimental factor could not be ruled out. The study listed 164 TCR beta chains as associated with cytomegalovirus. It was suggested by the authors that the approach could potentially be generalized to other disease states and immunological phenotypes.

The sequence came from a woman aged 40 to 50 in good health and CMV-seronegative. The chain is made from TRBV23-1 and TRBJ2-5; TRBD1 fits 7 bases in the junction. TRBV23-1 is placed among ORFs of uncertain function. The sample comprised PBMCs. The DNA sequence reads TGCGCCAGCAGTCAATCGTTAGGGGGCGGCGGGGAGACCCAGTACTTC. Translated, this is CASSQSLGGGGETQYF.